This TCR beta chain was identified during a study of vaccination and CD4 T cells after COVID-19 (dated by TCRdb to between 2022 and 2023). Background on the whole study: Convalescent patients had a positive SARS-CoV-2 result on nasal swab PCR, and of these patients, several had mild disease and one had severe disease. In the convalescent cohort there were six males and four females, among whom were two Hispanic individuals, seven Caucasians, two Asians and one multiracial person. Post-COVID blood samples were collected from convalescent patients a median of around 100 days after diagnosis, with a range of about 35 to 161 days. Each participant got two doses of either the Pfizer-BioNTech BNT162b2 vaccine (n=8) or the Moderna mRNA-1273 vaccine (n=2). In 10 COVID-19 convalescent patients and a handful of infection-naive healthy vaccine recipients, researchers compared the spike-specific CD4+ TCR repertoire from before mRNA vaccination with the repertoire from after. The time from the second vaccine dose to post-vaccine blood sampling had a median of approximately 72 days and ranged from roughly 13 to 241 days. The full study reports these points: Nearly all vaccine-specific clones in convalescent patients (304 of 307) were mono-reactive for SARS-CoV-2 spike rather than cross-reactive with common cold coronaviruses. The study included relatively few convalescent patients and did not analyze early timepoints after natural infection. The median number of SARS-CoV-2-reactive clonotypes rose from 20 to 25 after infection to some 37 after vaccination, but the change was not significant. In convalescent patients, a median about 84% of post-vaccine SARS-CoV-2-reactive clones were detected only after vaccination, and vaccine-specific priming was suggested by this finding.

As to this clonotype: The antigen it recognizes is unknown. Qualities for individual bases were not recorded, and no much larger clone is one base off.

Receptor libraries were prepared by PCR. Sequencing instrument: Illumina iSeq 100. The authors' pipeline ran thus. Non-productive sequences were filtered out, and CDR3s that did not start with C, did not end with F or W, or were shorter than 7 amino acids were discarded. Similarity between CDR3 sequences was evaluated in R version 3.6.1 using Levenshtein distances (stringdist) and unrooted phylogenetic trees (ape). In-frame beta chains were kept once TCRdb had trimmed the public reads at Q25 with fastp and called clones with MiXCR. Rows merge per CDR3 protein into single entries with the most common DNA and genes. The V and J calls here are based on TCRdb, not the publication. The sample yields 15,000 to 17,000 distinct CDR3 sequences; about three fifths were counted once. The ten largest clonotypes hold 1% to 1.3% of the sample. The CDR3 holds 14 amino acids from the cysteine to the phenylalanine. Kept here is only the CDR3 DNA, which spans 42 bases and is read in frame from base 1. V lost 11 bases and J lost 0 bases, and the count of bases not matched to a germline gene is 7. The germline V gene sets CDR1 to MDHEN and CDR2 to SYDVKM.

Positive SARS-CoV-2 PCR tests in the convalescent patients dated from March to December 2020, before Alpha, Beta and Delta variants emerged in the United States. Ficoll-Paque Plus gradient centrifugation was used to isolate PBMCs from whole blood, and the isolated PBMCs were then either used fresh or cryopreserved at -140C. The specimen was CD4+ T cells from blood, collected after SARS-CoV-2 vaccination. This TCR was recovered from a human donor who had recovered from COVID-19. The rearrangement combines TRBV28 with TRBJ1-2; 9 bases in between match TRBD1. In nucleotides, the sequence is TGTGCCGCCAGACAGGGGGGAGCTAACTATGGCTACACCTTC. This gives the protein CAARQGGANYGYTF.